This T cell receptor beta chain is drawn from a study of cytomegalovirus exposure and HLA in healthy donors (dated by TCRdb to about 2017). Concerning the study at large: According to an earlier analysis of a few hundred of the donors, about 179 million T cells yielded 120 million or so unique TCR beta sequences and less than 300 Gb of sequence data. To decide whether each TCR beta V gene segment behaved as functional or pseudogenic, an earlier analysis of fewer than 750 of the donors relied on high-throughput TCR beta sequencing. Among the approximately 420 genotyped donors, roughly 80% belonged to the genetic ancestry cluster associated with self-reported Caucasian donors. Along with the roughly 700-subject first cohort, a separate validation cohort of 120 different subjects was used. A later genetic analysis used genome-wide SNP genotypes for about three fifths of the roughly 700 donors, treating that subset as a discovery cohort. The number of typed donors differed by locus: about 620-640 for A, B, C, DRB1 and DQB1; approximately 520 for DQA1; about 600 for DPA1; and 450 to 480 for DPB1. An early release covering about 600 HLA-typed donors comprised about 290 gigabases of sequencing data and some 79 million unique TCR sequences. HLA typing included class I and class II loci at four-digit resolution. Among a few hundred genotyped donors of the cohort, an average of roughly 240,000 unique TCR beta nucleotide sequences were sequenced per donor, about a sixth of them non-productive. All discovery cohort repertoires had been generated using a single sequencing platform. Donor age, sex, ethnicity and CMV serostatus were collected together with the repertoire data. The study used immunosequencing to profile the T cell repertoires of 600 to 850 subjects and linked those repertoires to cytomegalovirus serostatus. Rather than using new phenotypic data, the later analysis identified candidate immune exposures from TCR beta sequences and from how often those sequences occurred across donors. In a later analysis, previously published TCR beta repertoires from 666 donors were re-analyzed and high-resolution HLA genotyping was added so that TCR occurrence patterns could be studied. High-throughput TCR immunosequencing, statistical association of individual TCRs with disease status, and machine learning were combined to predict cytomegalovirus infection status. A handful of DR-DQ haplotypes were handled as single units for association and clustering because linkage in the cohort was strong. The study was designed to test whether signatures of past pathogen exposure could be identified by cataloging public T cell receptors. Beyond this particular receptor, the publication reports: The classifier was reported to diagnose cytomegalovirus status with high specificity and sensitivity in both the original cohort and the validation cohort. Three of the identified cytomegalovirus-associated TCR beta chains were confirmed in vitro to be specific for cytomegalovirus antigens. A later analysis found that HLA-associated TCR beta chains were more clonally expanded and had lower generation probabilities than equally common non-associated chains. A total of about 150 TCR beta chains were listed by the study as associated with cytomegalovirus. Correlated functional status among segregating V segments might reflect linkage disequilibrium, but an unknown experimental factor could not be ruled out. It was suggested by the authors that the approach could potentially be generalized to other disease states and immunological phenotypes. The only immune exposure information available for the cohort was CMV serostatus. A later analysis associated 16,951 TCR beta sequences with specific HLA alleles at a false discovery rate of 0.05. HLA typing was unavailable for some donors at each locus, so association tests used only the typed subset. A further reported finding was that TCR beta sequences accurately predicted the HLA-A and HLA-B alleles for most subjects in the first cohort. A later genetic analysis associated a missense DCLRE1C variant with V-gene and J-gene trimming of TCR beta chains, and an independent cohort replicated the association. Several of the top co-occurrence clusters appeared to be linked to parvovirus B19, influenza, CMV and Epstein-Barr virus, according to a later analysis. The earlier analysis of 587 of the donors excluded roughly 17 rarely observed V segments, including chromosome 9 orphons, because counts were too low. A later analysis found that TCR association rates varied across HLA loci, with DRB1 alleles showing the most associated TCRs and HLA-C alleles the fewest. According to a later analysis, most CMV-associated TCR beta chains appeared to be HLA-restricted, and the HLA associations seemed to be driven largely by CMV exposure. Some IMGT-functional V segments, including TRBV6-2 and TRBV6-3, could not be told apart with the 87-base-pair reads, so those segments were excluded. The sequencing pipeline was judged likely to have produced a cluster of highly shared sequence variants as a technical artifact. Compared with the roughly 670-donor mean, donors in an Asian-associated ancestry cluster had fewer N-insertions in productive TCRs, according to a later genetic analysis. Sequencing depth was assumed to be roughly uniform across donors in the presence/absence analyses, though that assumption may not hold. In an earlier analysis of around 600 of the donors, most TCR beta V segments appeared in productive rearrangements about 87% or about 30% of the time, broadly matching IMGT annotations. The cohort was sequenced for TCR beta chains only, and without alpha or paired-chain data the features that could be detected were limited. When HLA alleles, especially DR and DQ, strongly co-occurred, TCR associations were difficult to assign to individual alleles. Across donors, most TCR sequences were observed very rarely, whereas some public TCRs were present in many individuals.

Libraries were made using the immunoSEQ multiplex PCR assay. A mixture of 60 forward primers for TCR Vbeta segments and 13 reverse primers for TCR Jbeta segments was used in the multiplex PCR. Amplification of the CDR3 region of rearranged TCR beta genes was performed with a multiplex PCR assay on genomic DNA. On the Illumina HiSeq System, the amplified TCR beta libraries were sequenced as 87-base-pair reads. Per the authors' processing: In a later analysis, 80 million or so unique TCR beta chains were counted across the roughly 700 repertoires, and roughly 10 million of these chains were shared by at least two donors. A nearest-neighbor algorithm error-corrected the raw reads and collapsed the reads into unique sequences, merging closely related sequences to remove PCR and sequencing errors. Alignment of CDR3 sequences to IMGT reference sequences was used to assign V, D and J gene segments. For a sequence to be retained, a match of at least six nucleotides was required to both a V gene segment and a J gene segment. Rearrangements were classified as productive when the CDR3 lacked stop codons and remained in frame with V and J, and all other rearrangements were classified as non-productive. Following IMGT convention, CDR3 was defined as the stretch from the second conserved V-encoded cysteine up to the conserved J-encoded phenylalanine. The earlier analysis of some 550 of the donors excluded any sequence lacking an unambiguous match to a single V gene segment. An earlier analysis of about 590 of the donors classified V segments as functional when productive rearrangements were above 56.7% and as segregating when the standard deviation between donors was above 5%. To diagnose cytomegalovirus status from the catalog of TCR beta chain sequences, a statistical classification framework was built. In a later analysis, TCR nucleotide sequences were compared against IMGT/GENE-DB human TR gene sequences so that V and J genes could be assigned. The TCRdist pipeline was used in a later analysis to assign CDR3 sequences and most-parsimonious VDJ recombination scenarios. In a later analysis, each TCR beta chain was defined by its CDR3 amino acid sequence together with its V-gene family, and reads lacking a unique V-gene family were excluded. As a way to deal with suspected cross-contamination and a sequencing artifact, a later analysis dropped approximately 570 nucleotide sequences that were highly shared and had low generation probability. For each public chain, a later analysis derived a clonal expansion index from normalized ranks of inferred template counts within each repertoire. In a later analysis, generation probabilities were computed with a VDJ recombination model fitted to out-of-frame rearrangements, and the resulting probabilities were checked against IGoR. A later analysis scored TCR-TCR, TCR-HLA and TCR-CMV co-occurrence with hypergeometric tests, applying a repertoire-size bias correction to TCR pairs. To estimate false discovery rates, a later analysis permuted the HLA or CMV assignments 20 times. A later analysis grouped co-occurring TCRs with DBSCAN, adding TCRdist sequence similarity when clustering within HLA-allele-positive subsets. Repertoires with fewer than 30,000 or more than 120,000 public chains were left out of co-occurrence clustering, as were a handful of repertoires with anomalous nucleotide sharing. Drawn from immuneACCESS, this table holds only the in-frame rearrangements with V and J called that TCRdb kept. Clones are partly lost; checked studies trace under half to an unresolved V gene and leave the rest unexplained. V, J and clone size reflect that table, while D and trimming were determined from the DNA. The sample profile shows 100,000 to 150,000 clones; about 79% of them were found once. The ten largest account for 2.5% to 3% of the sample.

Of note for this clone: Its antigen specificity is not known. No much larger clonotype is one base removed from it; base qualities were not supplied.

The cohort comprised fewer than 750 healthy bone marrow donors. All cohort members were sampled while nominally healthy, although unrecorded immune exposures were likely present. The donor tested CMV seropositive, placing the donor among the 289 seropositive members of the cohort. A peripheral blood sample was provided by each donor, and peripheral blood mononuclear cells were used for TCR beta sequencing. The Qiagen DNeasy Blood Extraction Kit was used to extract genomic DNA from the blood cell samples. The germline V gene yields SGHDT for CDR1 and YYEEEE for CDR2. From cysteine to phenylalanine, the CDR3 is 14 amino acids long. Of all the DNA, just the CDR3 is kept, 42 bases in frame from base 1. Between the V and J ends, shortened by 4 bases and 4 bases respectively, the junction contains 12 bases.

Sequencing used PBMCs. Recombination linked TRBV5-6 to TRBJ1-5; 6 matching bases give a weak D call of TRBD1. This receptor was taken from a woman aged 18-29 years in good health and CMV-seropositive. The nucleotides are TGTGCCAGCAGCCACCGGGACACGAATCAGCCCCAGCATTTT. This translates into CASSHRDTNQPQHF.